This is a list of T cell receptor beta chains from one sample in a study of shared clonotypes between healthy human individuals. Generated by immunoSEQ multiplex PCR, the TCRdb table keeps only in-frame clones and is missing some. The data hold fewer than 600,000 clones, with around 74% observed a single time. What was sequenced was PBMCs. These receptors were obtained from a woman aged 40 to 49 in good health. Some clones in this sample may be carry-over from other donors' samples. CDR3s include the opening cysteine and the closing phenylalanine or tryptophan.

TRBV30,TRBJ1-4,CAWSVRGGTGKLFF
TRBV4-1,TRBJ2-5,CASSQDASGGRDSQYF
TRBV28,TRBJ1-2,CASSLPGQADGYTF
TRBV11-2,TRBJ2-1,CASSLGTGSYNEQFF
TRBV28,TRBJ2-1,CASSLLGRGYNEQFF
TRBV2,TRBJ2-3,CASSGLGPSTDTQYF
TRBV27,TRBJ1-4,CASSLMGPGEKLFF
TRBV6-5,TRBJ1-1,CASSYSTGRNTEAFF
TRBV7-8,TRBJ1-4,CASSSDRGIREKLFF
TRBV28,TRBJ2-1,CASSLDGWLAGRNEQFF
TRBV2,TRBJ2-2,CASRVGTGGTGELFF
TRBV28,TRBJ2-7,CASSTPQGYEQYF
TRBV19,TRBJ2-1,CASKDEGYNEQFF
TRBV5-4,TRBJ1-4,CASSRQGSNEKLFF
TRBV29-1,TRBJ1-1,CSASGSTVEAFF
TRBV7-2,TRBJ2-1,CASSLLGERQFF
TRBV6-1,TRBJ2-1,CASSEARENEQFF
TRBV28,TRBJ1-1,CASSLMGGYEQEEAFF
TRBV4-1,TRBJ1-5,CASSQGQGSNQPQHF
TRBV6-1,TRBJ2-3,CASSGGTSTDTQYF
TRBV6-6,TRBJ1-5,CASSYSGGTGQPQHF
TRBV9,TRBJ2-5,CASSVGVAGGQETQYF
TRBV16,TRBJ2-1,CASSPRSSGENEQFF
TRBV2,TRBJ2-7,CASRATANSYEQYF
TRBV5-1,TRBJ2-2,CASSNTGTSAGELFF
TRBV6-4,TRBJ2-2,CASSPGLNTGELFF
TRBV6-1,TRBJ2-7,CASRWDRTDRYEQYF
TRBV28,TRBJ2-3,CASMRAGVPSGTDTQYF
TRBV11-3,TRBJ2-2,CASSSRTSGISGELFF
TRBV18,TRBJ2-1,CASSTRELAGGGDEQFF
TRBV5-6,NA,CASSRGLGTFFEQYF
TRBV27,TRBJ2-5,CASSTRTDPRETQYF
TRBV9,TRBJ2-7,CASSASGSNEQYF
TRBV11-2,TRBJ2-3,CASSLDLGDTQYF
TRBV6-4,TRBJ2-3,CASSQVAGGSDTQYF
TRBV18,TRBJ2-7,CASSPRTSQTSYEQYF
TRBV6-1,TRBJ1-1,CASSEDEGSGTEAFF
TRBV7-9,TRBJ2-7,CASSSTGGRSYEQYF
TRBV7-9,TRBJ2-7,CASSRSGLAGGSEQYF
TRBV27,TRBJ1-2,CASSSRDSYGYTF
TRBV19,TRBJ2-2,CASTNRAGAGELFF
TRBV27,TRBJ2-1,CASAAASSYNEQFF